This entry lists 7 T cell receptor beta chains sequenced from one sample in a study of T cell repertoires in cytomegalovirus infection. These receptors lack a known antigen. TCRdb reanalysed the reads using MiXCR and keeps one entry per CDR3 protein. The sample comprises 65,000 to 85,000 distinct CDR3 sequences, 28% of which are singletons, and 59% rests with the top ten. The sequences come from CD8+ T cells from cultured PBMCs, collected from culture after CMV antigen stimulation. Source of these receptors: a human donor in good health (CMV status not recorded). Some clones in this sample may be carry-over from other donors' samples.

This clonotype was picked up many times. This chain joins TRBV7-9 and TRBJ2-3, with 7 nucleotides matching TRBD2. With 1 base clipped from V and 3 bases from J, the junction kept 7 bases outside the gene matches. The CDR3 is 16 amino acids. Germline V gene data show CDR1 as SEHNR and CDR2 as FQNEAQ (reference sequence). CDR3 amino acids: CASSLGREEITDTQYF. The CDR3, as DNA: TGTGCCAGCAGCTTAGGACGGGAGGAGATAACAGATACGCAGTATTTT.

The CDR3 bases are TGCAGTGCTAGACGGGAGCATGAGCAGTTCTTC. Translated: CSARREHEQFF. The chain joins TRBV20-1 to TRBJ2-1, with TRBD2 as a possible D gene (6 bases). V lost 2 bases and J 8 bases, leaving 7 bases between the germline ends. Germline CDR1 is DFQATT and CDR2 is SNEGSKA (reference sequence). CDR3 length equals 11 residues.

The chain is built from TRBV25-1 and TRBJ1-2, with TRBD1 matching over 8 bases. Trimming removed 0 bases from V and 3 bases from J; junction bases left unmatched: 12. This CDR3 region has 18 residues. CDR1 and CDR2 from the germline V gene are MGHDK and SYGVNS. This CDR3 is CASSEYGFAGGADYGYTF. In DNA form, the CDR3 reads TGTGCCAGCAGTGAATATGGGTTCGCAGGGGGCGCGGACTATGGCTACACCTTC.

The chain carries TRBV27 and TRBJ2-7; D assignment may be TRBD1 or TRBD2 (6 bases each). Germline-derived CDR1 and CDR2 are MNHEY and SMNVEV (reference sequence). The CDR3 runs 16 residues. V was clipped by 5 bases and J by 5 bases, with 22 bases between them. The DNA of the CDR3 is TGTGCCAGCAGTGCCCCCGGCTGGGGGGCTGTGGACGAGCAGTACTTC. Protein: CASSAPGWGAVDEQYF.

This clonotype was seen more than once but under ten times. The CDR3 nucleotides are TGTGCCAGCAGGTGGGGGACTCCCCCTCAGCAGTTCTTC. The encoded protein is CASRWGTPPQQFF. The chain joins TRBV12-3 or TRBV12-4 to TRBJ2-1; perhaps TRBD2 as D (6 bases). CDR3 length: 13 residues. Trimming cost V 6 bases and J 11 bases, with 17 bases left between them.

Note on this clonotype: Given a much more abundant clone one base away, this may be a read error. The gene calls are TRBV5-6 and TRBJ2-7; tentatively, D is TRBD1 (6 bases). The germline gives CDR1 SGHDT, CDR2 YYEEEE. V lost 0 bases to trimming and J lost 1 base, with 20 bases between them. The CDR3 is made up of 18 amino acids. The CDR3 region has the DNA TGTGCCAGCAGCTTGGATGTAACCGGGACATGGGGTTCCTACGAGCAGTACTTC. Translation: CASSLDVTGTWGSYEQYF. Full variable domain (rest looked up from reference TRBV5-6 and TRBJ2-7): DAGVTQSPTHLIKTRGQQVTLRCSPKSGHDTVSWYQQALGQGPQFIFQYYEEEERQRGNFPDRFSGHQFPNYSSELNVNALLLGDSALYLCASSLDVTGTWGSYEQYFGPGTRLTVT.

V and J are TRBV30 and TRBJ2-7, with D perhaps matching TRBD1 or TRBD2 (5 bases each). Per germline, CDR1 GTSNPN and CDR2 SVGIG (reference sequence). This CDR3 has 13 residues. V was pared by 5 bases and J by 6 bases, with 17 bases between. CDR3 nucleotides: TGTGCCTGGGCTGGGCAGGGCGGGCTCGAGCAGTACTTC. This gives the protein CAWAGQGGLEQYF.